These 30 T cell receptor beta chains were all obtained from the same sample, sequenced in a study of radiation and T cells in renal cell carcinoma. Time point noted: baseline pretreatment blood. The treatment: 15 Gy SBRT to primary tumor, nephrectomy 4 weeks later. Generated by immunoSEQ multiplex PCR, the TCRdb table keeps only in-frame clones and is missing some. Counted here are 110,000 to 150,000 clones, less than 85% occurring once; the ten biggest clones make up approximately 22%. This specimen consisted of blood, obtained from a patient whose treatment included radiotherapy and nephrectomy. Source of these receptors: a woman aged 45-59 years with renal cell carcinoma.

V is TRBV6-5 and J is TRBJ2-3; weak D call: TRBD2 (6 bases). Germline-derived CDR1 and CDR2 are MNHEY and SVGAGI. The CDR3 is 13 residues long. V lost 7 bases and J 0 bases, leaving 8 bases between the germline ends. CDR3 nucleotide sequence: TGTGCCAGCAAGGAGGGAAGCACAGATACGCAGTATTTT. It yields the protein CASKEGSTDTQYF.

V usage is TRBV7-8 and J usage is TRBJ2-3; TRBD2 aligns across 13 bases. V shed 4 bases, J shed 6 bases, and the junction held 10 bases outside the gene matches. Per germline, CDR1 SGHVS and CDR2 FQNEAQ. CDR3 size: 17 residues. As DNA, the CDR3 is TGTGCCAGCAGCTCCCGGACTAGCGGGAGTAATATCGATACGCAGTATTTT. This gives the protein CASSSRTSGSNIDTQYF.

The chain joins TRBV20-1 to TRBJ2-1, with D unresolved. The CDR3 has 11 residues. Germline lookup yields CDR1 DFQATT and CDR2 SNEGSKA (reference sequence). V lost 6 bases and J 9 bases, leaving 12 bases between the germline ends. The CDR3 protein is CSADRASEQFF. CDR3 in DNA: TGCAGTGCGGATCGGGCTTCTGAGCAGTTCTTC.

The V gene is TRBV4-3, the J gene TRBJ1-1, with 7 bases matching TRBD1. With V trimmed by 6 bases and J by 5 bases, 6 bases remained unmatched. The CDR3 is made up of 13 amino acids. Germline V CDR1 and CDR2: LGHNA, YSLEER. This CDR3 is CASSHNRGTEAFF. CDR3 coding DNA: TGCGCCAGCAGTCATAACAGGGGAACTGAAGCTTTCTTT.

The rearrangement uses TRBV15 and TRBJ2-3; 7 positions match TRBD2. Trimming removed 8 bases from V and 5 bases from J; junction bases left unmatched: 7. CDR3 size: 13 residues. CDR1 LNHNV and CDR2 YYDKDF come from the germline V gene (reference sequence). CDR3 loop: CATSSGAVDTQYF. The CDR3 nucleotides read TGTGCCACCTCCAGCGGGGCCGTAGATACGCAGTATTTT.

The chain recombines TRBV4-1 with TRBJ2-3, with 8 positions matching TRBD2. Trimming took 4 bases from V and 3 from J; bases not matched to a gene: 9. Per the germline V gene, CDR1 is MGHRA and CDR2 is YSYEKL. CDR3 length: 16 amino acids. DNA of the CDR3: TGCGCCAGCAGCCCATCGGGAGGGGGGGTGACAGATACGCAGTATTTT. Protein: CASSPSGGGVTDTQYF.

V and J are TRBV30 and TRBJ1-3, with TRBD1 as a possible D gene (5 bases). CDR1 GTSNPN and CDR2 SVGIG come from the germline V gene (reference sequence). V shed 8 bases and J shed 0 bases, with 14 bases lying between them. This CDR3 is built from 14 residues. As DNA, the CDR3 is TGTGCCCTGATTAGGGACTCCTCTGGAAACACCATATATTTT. Its protein product is CALIRDSSGNTIYF. The entire variable domain, with the rest obtained from reference TRBV30 and TRBJ1-3, is as follows: SQTIHQWPATLVQPVGSPLSLECTVEGTSNPNLYWYRQAAGRGLQLLFYSVGIGQISSEVPQNLSASRPQDRQFILSSKKLLLSDSGFYLCALIRDSSGNTIYFGEGSWLTVV.

The J gene is TRBJ1-5, the V gene TRBV30; D is perhaps TRBD1 (5 bases). There are 16 residues in the CDR3. Germline V gene sequence: CDR1 GTSNPN, CDR2 SVGIG (reference sequence). Trimming pared 1 base from V and 0 bases from J, leaving 13 bases between. The CDR3 spells CAWSGAGRGSNQPQHF. CDR3 coding DNA: TGTGCCTGGAGTGGGGCAGGGAGGGGTAGCAATCAGCCCCAGCATTTT. Looking up the rest from reference TRBV30 and TRBJ1-5 gives the full variable domain: SQTIHQWPATLVQPVGSPLSLECTVEGTSNPNLYWYRQAAGRGLQLLFYSVGIGQISSEVPQNLSASRPQDRQFILSSKKLLLSDSGFYLCAWSGAGRGSNQPQHFGDGTRLSIL.

The rearrangement joins TRBV9 to TRBJ2-1, with 8 bases aligning to TRBD2. Germline loops: CDR1 SGDLS, CDR2 YYNGEE. After removal of 4 bases from V and 13 bases from J, the junction contained 7 bases not matched to a gene. The CDR3 totals 12 residues. CDR3 residues: CASSTAGGAQFF. As DNA, the CDR3 is TGTGCCAGCAGCACCGCGGGGGGAGCCCAGTTCTTC. Using reference TRBV9 and TRBJ2-1 for the parts outside the CDR3, the full variable domain is DSGVTQTPKHLITATGQRVTLRCSPRSGDLSVYWYQQSLDQGLQFLIQYYNGEERAKGNILERFSAQQFPDLHSELNLSSLELGDSALYFCASSTAGGAQFFGPGTRLTVL.

The chain links TRBV6-5 to TRBJ1-1; TRBD1 aligns across 9 bases. The germline CDR1 and CDR2 sequences are MNHEY and SVGAGI. J lost 2 bases, V lost 5 bases, and 3 bases had no gene match. The CDR3 covers 14 residues. Here the CDR3 DNA reads TGTGCCAGCAGTAACAGGGGGCGCAACACTGAAGCTTTCTTT. This translates into CASSNRGRNTEAFF.

V and J are TRBV25-1 and TRBJ2-5, with D perhaps TRBD1 or TRBD2 (6 bases each). Germline CDR1 and CDR2: MGHDK and SYGVNS. The CDR3 loop spans 15 amino acids. V was pared by 0 bases and J by 5 bases, with 13 bases between. CDR3 in DNA: TGTGCCAGCAGTGAATATAGGGGGGCAGGGGAGACCCAGTACTTC. It encodes CASSEYRGAGETQYF.

V usage is TRBV29-1 and J usage is TRBJ2-1; TRBD2 agrees at 8 bases. The CDR3 is 14 residues long. With 6 bases clipped from V and 4 bases from J, the junction kept 8 bases outside the gene matches. Germline assignment: CDR1 SQVTM and CDR2 ANQGSEA. CDR3 amino acids: CSVQGPSGYNEQFF. CDR3 DNA sequence: TGCAGCGTCCAAGGTCCTAGCGGGTACAATGAGCAGTTCTTC.

This sequence joins TRBV7-8 and TRBJ2-7, with 7 bases aligning to TRBD1. Germline V gives CDR1 SGHVS, CDR2 FQNEAQ. The CDR3 runs to 14 residues. J was trimmed by 0 bases and V by 5 bases; bases with no gene match: 4. In DNA, the CDR3 is TGTGCCAGCAGCCCTGGACAGGCCTCCTACGAGCAGTACTTC. Its translation: CASSPGQASYEQYF.

The chain joins TRBV7-2 to TRBJ2-7, with D possibly TRBD2 on 5 matching bases. Germline V gene data show CDR1 as SGHTA and CDR2 as FQGNSA. This CDR3 is 13 amino acids long. Trimming left V 0 bases short and J 5 bases short, with 8 bases between. CDR3 sequence reads: CASSLALSDEQYF. The CDR3 bases are TGTGCCAGCAGCTTAGCGCTTAGCGACGAGCAGTACTTC.

The gene calls are TRBV20-1 and TRBJ2-7; perhaps TRBD1 as D (5 bases). Deletions cut 5 bases from V and 3 bases from J, with 8 bases between. The CDR3 loop spans 11 amino acids. Germline V gene sequence: CDR1 DFQATT, CDR2 SNEGSKA (reference sequence). For the CDR3, the DNA is TGCAGTGCTGAGGACAACTACGAGCAGTACTTC. It yields the protein CSAEDNYEQYF.

V gene TRBV11-3 combines with J gene TRBJ1-2, with D hard to call. The germline gives CDR1 SGHNT, CDR2 YENEEA. CDR3 size: 15 residues. Deletions cut 3 bases from V and 3 bases from J, with 14 bases between. In DNA form, the CDR3 reads TGTGCCAGCAGCTTCGCACGGCGGAGTCACTATGGCTACACCTTC. Encoded protein: CASSFARRSHYGYTF.

The gene calls are TRBV6-6 and TRBJ1-4; no clear D gene. There are 14 residues in the CDR3. Germline CDR1 reads MNHNY; CDR2 reads SVGAGI (reference sequence). Deletions cut 5 bases from V and 0 bases from J, with 7 bases between. CDR3 sequence (DNA): TGTGCCAGCAGTAAGAGATCAACTAATGAAAAACTGTTTTTT. Its translation is CASSKRSTNEKLFF.

This sequence joins TRBV5-6 and TRBJ1-2, with 8 bases aligning to TRBD1. Germline V gene lookup returns CDR1 SGHDT and CDR2 YYEEEE. The CDR3 is made up of 14 amino acids. Germline trimming cut 4 bases from V and 4 bases from J; bases unmatched to any gene: 6. The CDR3 sequence is CASSPDREVYGYTF. Here the CDR3 DNA reads TGTGCCAGCAGCCCGGACAGGGAAGTCTATGGCTACACCTTC.

This sequence joins TRBV7-8 and TRBJ1-2; D gene ambiguous. This CDR3 contains 14 residues. V gave up 4 bases and J gave up 7 bases, with 16 bases separating them. Germline V gene lookup returns CDR1 SGHVS and CDR2 FQNEAQ. The CDR3 spells CASSSRLFSSGYTF. In DNA form, the CDR3 reads TGTGCCAGCAGCTCTAGGTTGTTCTCGAGTGGCTACACCTTC.

This chain joins TRBV2 and TRBJ2-7; weak D call: TRBD1 (5 bases). The CDR3 is made up of 15 amino acids. V was shortened by 1 base and J by 7 bases, with 17 bases between the two germline ends. CDR1 and CDR2 (germline): SNHLY, FYNNEI. CDR3 sequence reads: CASSEEGRNRWEQYF. CDR3 DNA sequence: TGTGCCAGCAGTGAAGAGGGGCGGAACAGGTGGGAGCAGTACTTC.

This clone showed up just a few times. V and J are TRBV6-4 and TRBJ1-5; no firm D call. The germline gives CDR1 MRHNA, CDR2 SNTAGT. Trimming stripped 6 bases from V and 7 bases from J, with 10 bases between. This CDR3 region has 12 residues. The CDR3 DNA follows: TGTGCCAGCAGACGGCTAGGACAGCCCCAGCATTTT. This encodes CASRRLGQPQHF.

The chain has TRBV5-6 and TRBJ1-5; D is uncertain. The CDR3 contains 14 residues. Trimming shortened V by 4 bases and J by 2 bases, and 10 bases separated the two germline ends. The V gene's germline CDR1 is SGHDT and CDR2 YYEEEE. Here the CDR3 reads CASSRGWGNQPQHF. In nucleotides, the CDR3 is TGTGCCAGCAGCCGGGGTTGGGGCAATCAGCCCCAGCATTTT.

The chain links TRBV9 to TRBJ1-2; 9 positions agree with TRBD1. The CDR3 is 16 residues long. CDR1 is SGDLS and CDR2 is YYNGEE in the germline V gene. Trimming at V came to 2 bases and at J to 5 bases, leaving 10 bases not matched to a gene. The CDR3, as DNA: TGTGCCAGCAGCGTCGCACCGGGGGGACAGGGTTATGGCTACACCTTC. It codes for CASSVAPGGQGYGYTF.

V is TRBV30 and J is TRBJ2-7, with 7 bases lining up with TRBD2. CDR1 and CDR2 (germline): GTSNPN, SVGIG (reference sequence). The V and J ends lost 1 base and 7 bases, in that order; junction bases with no gene match: 7. The CDR3 contains 13 residues. For the CDR3, the DNA is TGTGCCTGGAGTGGGAGGACGGGGGGTGAGCAGTACTTC. Residues: CAWSGRTGGEQYF.

The chain is built from TRBV9 and TRBJ1-2; the match to TRBD1 covers 7 bases. The germline gives CDR1 SGDLS, CDR2 YYNGEE. J gave up 4 bases and V 4 bases, and 7 bases lay outside the gene matches. The CDR3 length is 14 residues. CDR3 in DNA: TGTGCCAGCAGCACCCGGACAGGACGCTATGGCTACACCTTC. Protein sequence: CASSTRTGRYGYTF.

J is TRBJ2-5 and V is TRBV7-8; tentative D call: TRBD1 (6 bases). The V and J ends lost 5 bases and 5 bases respectively, with 12 bases between them. Germline CDR1 is SGHVS and CDR2 is FQNEAQ. The CDR3 is made up of 13 amino acids. This chain's CDR3 is CASSLGTFETQYF. CDR3 nucleotides: TGTGCCAGCAGCCTGGGGACATTTGAGACCCAGTACTTC.

The V call is TRBV27, the J call TRBJ1-1; 8 bases fit TRBD1. Germline loops: CDR1 MNHEY, CDR2 SMNVEV (reference sequence). The junction had 10 bases not matched to a gene; V was cut back by 5 bases and J by 5 bases. This CDR3 is built from 15 residues. CDR3 bases: TGTGCCAGCAGTCGATATGGACAGGGATGGACTGAAGCTTTCTTT. Protein sequence: CASSRYGQGWTEAFF.

The J gene is TRBJ2-5, the V gene TRBV5-1; D might be TRBD2 (7 bases). The CDR3 is 15 amino acids. The V gene lost 2 bases and the J gene lost 5 bases, with 16 bases spanning the gap. Germline V gene data show CDR1 as SGHRS and CDR2 as YFSETQ. For the CDR3, the DNA is TGCGCCAGCAGCTTCTCGGGGGGCGAGGGGGAGACCCAGTACTTC. It yields the protein CASSFSGGEGETQYF.

The chain carries TRBV6-5 and TRBJ1-6; TRBD1 matches 7 bases. Germline CDR1 is MNHEY and CDR2 is SVGAGI. The CDR3 is 14 residues long. The trim removed 5 bases at V and 10 bases at J, leaving 8 bases unmatched. The CDR3, as DNA: TGTGCCAGCAGTCATGACAGGGAGGGCTCACCCCTCCACTTT. This gives the protein CASSHDREGSPLHF.

The chain carries TRBV19 and TRBJ1-2; 7 bases line up with TRBD1. The V segment lost 7 bases and the J segment 6 bases; nucleotides outside the gene matches: 2. The CDR3 has 11 amino acids. The germline gives CDR1 LNHDA, CDR2 SQIVND (reference sequence). The CDR3 sequence is CASMTGNGYTF. The CDR3 region has the DNA TGTGCCAGTATGACAGGGAATGGCTACACCTTC.